This T cell receptor (beta chain) was documented in a study of T cells in Graves' hyperthyroidism and ophthalmopathy. Whole-study results and caveats: Ophthalmopathy was separated from stable hyperthyroidism by a 13 V-J model. The blood repertoire included most of the expanded thyroid clonotypes above 0.001.

Each patient was aged 18 to 65 and had newly diagnosed hyperthyroidism of under 2 months' duration. In the case of this clonotype: What it binds is not known. The junction does not match germline at one end; this may be a read error.

This CDR3 has 15 amino acids. CDR1 and CDR2 from the germline V gene are SEHNR and FQNEAQ (reference sequence). Authors of the study amplified TCR beta CDR3 regions from RNA transcripts. The HTBI primer set was used in a first-round RT-PCR of the TCR CDR3. TCRdb re-called the multiplex PCR reads with MiXCR, one entry per CDR3 protein. The data show under 700,000 distinct CDR3 sequences, 40% to 55% seen once. V is TRBV7-9 and J is TRBJ1-1, with 7 bases that match TRBD1. Sequencing input: peripheral blood or thyroid tissue (not recorded which). The TCR sequence derives from a woman aged 18-30 years with Graves' hyperthyroidism. CDR3 in amino acids: CTSSPAGTVNTEAFF. The CDR3 DNA reads TGTACCAGCAGCCCCGCCGGGACAGTGAACACTGAAGCTTTCTTT.